The sequence of this T cell receptor (beta chain) was determined in a study of blood T cell repertoires in COVID-19. Study summary: Specimens from acute and convalescent COVID-19 originated in the United States, Italy and Spain.

Ages ranged from roughly 18 to 100 years, with residence in approximately 25 US areas. In assigning cohorts, the study relied on participant-reported clinical history. Only in-frame clones appear in the TCRdb table, and some are missing; sequencing was by immunoSEQ multiplex PCR. The sample holds 250,000 to 350,000 clones, nearly 90% seen once. J gave up 6 bases and V 11 bases, and 7 bases lay outside the gene matches. Germline V gene sequence: CDR1 LNHDA, CDR2 SQIVND (reference sequence). The CDR3 is 11 residues long. This receptor was taken from a woman between 18 and 29 years old with acute COVID-19. The specimen sequenced was PBMCs or T cells enriched from blood (not recorded which). The V call is TRBV19, the J call TRBJ2-7; 7 nucleotides align to TRBD2. CDR3 protein: CAAGDGAEQYF. DNA for the CDR3: TGTGCCGCGGGGGACGGCGCCGAGCAGTACTTC.